Below, one T cell receptor beta chain is given with its context. The data derive from a study of blood T cell repertoires in COVID-19. Across the whole study: The study drew acute and convalescent COVID-19 samples from the United States, Italy and Spain.

Germline V CDR1 and CDR2: SGDLS, YYNGEE. Trimming removed 0 bases from V and 5 bases from J, with 8 bases in between. This CDR3 is 14 amino acids long. Sequencing used immunoSEQ multiplex PCR; TCRdb keeps in-frame clones, though not all of them. Here the sample spans about 150,000 clones, around 85% being singletons. V gene TRBV9 combines with J gene TRBJ1-4; perhaps TRBD1 as D (5 bases). The sequence was collected from a woman aged 55-70 years with acute or convalescent COVID-19. Sequences were obtained from peripheral blood. CDR3 sequence: CASSVEGENEKLFF. CDR3 in DNA: TGTGCCAGCAGCGTAGAAGGGGAAAATGAAAAACTGTTTTTT.